The next 20 T cell receptor beta chains were all read from a single sample in a study of T cell responses to AZD1222 COVID-19 vaccine. The assay was immunoSEQ multiplex PCR, and TCRdb's table has in-frame clones only and misses some. The top ten hold around an eighth of the sample, which has roughly 82,000 clones, approximately 85% seen once. The sequencing here drew on peripheral blood, taken on day 0 of AZD1222 vaccination. These receptors all stem from an adult in good health.

The chain joins TRBV10-3 to TRBJ1-1; D ambiguous. The CDR3 extends over 15 amino acids. Per germline, CDR1 ENHRY and CDR2 SYGVKD. V was clipped by 3 bases and J by 2 bases, with 13 bases between them. The CDR3 protein is CAISDPQLENTEAFF. CDR3 coding DNA: TGTGCCATCAGTGACCCTCAGCTGGAAAACACTGAAGCTTTCTTT.

The V gene is TRBV27, the J gene TRBJ1-1; D call uncertain. The germline CDR1 and CDR2 sequences are MNHEY and SMNVEV (reference sequence). The CDR3 extends over 13 amino acids. Trimming removed 3 bases from V and 7 bases from J, with 12 bases in between. The CDR3 DNA follows: TGTGCCAGCAGTTTCAACAGAGACCTTGAAGCTTTCTTT. Its protein product is CASSFNRDLEAFF.

The chain carries TRBV28 and TRBJ1-4, with D possibly being TRBD1 (6 bases). This CDR3 has 14 amino acids. Trimming cost V 8 bases and J 7 bases, with 17 bases left between them. Per the germline V gene, CDR1 is MDHEN and CDR2 is SYDVKM. Written as DNA, the CDR3 is TGTGCCAGCGGCTCTGGGGGGCACGGTGAAAAACTGTTTTTT. Translated, it gives CASGSGGHGEKLFF.

V usage is TRBV7-9 and J usage is TRBJ1-2; tentative D call: TRBD1 (5 bases). V lost 5 bases and J 6 bases, leaving 10 bases between the germline ends. The CDR3 covers 12 residues. CDR1 and CDR2 from the germline V gene are SEHNR and FQNEAQ (reference sequence). CDR3: CASSQGRDGYTF. Here the CDR3 DNA reads TGTGCCAGCAGCCAGGGTCGGGATGGCTACACCTTC.

The chain joins TRBV28 to TRBJ1-5; no definite D call. Germline loops: CDR1 MDHEN, CDR2 SYDVKM. This CDR3 contains 14 residues. The V and J ends lost 5 bases and 0 bases respectively, with 8 bases between them. CDR3 in amino acids: CASSLGNSNQPQHF. CDR3 nucleotides: TGTGCCAGCAGTCTGGGTAATAGCAATCAGCCCCAGCATTTT.

The chain has TRBV5-6 and TRBJ2-7, with D possibly being TRBD2 (5 bases). Trimming stripped 4 bases from V and 4 bases from J, with 15 bases between. CDR3 length: 14 amino acids. Germline V gene data show CDR1 as SGHDT and CDR2 as YYEEEE. The DNA for the CDR3 is TGTGCCAGCAGCGAGCCGAGGGCCGGATACGAGCAGTACTTC. Protein sequence: CASSEPRAGYEQYF.

This rearrangement joins TRBV6-5 to TRBJ2-1; 11 bases map to TRBD2. CDR3 length: 14 residues. J gave up 5 bases and V 4 bases, and 1 base lay outside the gene matches. Germline assignment: CDR1 MNHEY and CDR2 SVGAGI. DNA of the CDR3: TGTGCCAGCAGTTCTAGCGGGGGGAACAATGAGCAGTTCTTC. As protein: CASSSSGGNNEQFF.

This chain joins TRBV6-5 and TRBJ2-2; D is ambiguous. The CDR3 extends over 13 amino acids. Trimming stripped 8 bases from V and 0 bases from J, with 7 bases between. Germline V CDR1 and CDR2: MNHEY, SVGAGI. The CDR3 DNA is TGTGCCAGCGGAGATCCGAACACCGGGGAGCTGTTTTTT. Translated: CASGDPNTGELFF.

The J gene is TRBJ2-2, the V gene TRBV27; TRBD2 matches 10 bases. The CDR3 covers 16 residues. Trimming removed 3 bases from V and 4 bases from J; junction bases left unmatched: 5. The V gene's germline CDR1 is MNHEY and CDR2 SMNVEV (reference sequence). The CDR3 protein is CASSFPSGGATGELFF. CDR3 coding DNA: TGTGCCAGCAGTTTCCCTAGCGGGGGCGCCACCGGGGAGCTGTTTTTT.

The chain is built from TRBV19 and TRBJ2-2; TRBD2 matches at 9 bases. The V gene end was trimmed by 4 bases and the J gene end by 6 bases; junction bases not matched to a gene: 9. The germline CDR1 and CDR2 sequences are LNHDA and SQIVND (reference sequence). The CDR3 has 16 amino acids. In DNA, the CDR3 is TGTGCCAGTAGTACCCCCCGAGCGGGGGGACCCGGGGAGCTGTTTTTT. It is translated as CASSTPRAGGPGELFF.

The CDR3 is CASSAMASGGRHYEQYF. CDR3 nucleotide sequence: TGCGCCAGCAGCGCTATGGCTAGCGGGGGGCGTCACTACGAGCAGTACTTC. The J gene is TRBJ2-7, the V gene TRBV4-3, with 11 bases matching TRBD2. Trimming removed 5 bases from V and 3 bases from J; junction bases left unmatched: 12. The CDR3 is 17 residues long. Germline V gives CDR1 LGHNA, CDR2 YSLEER.

The J gene is TRBJ2-5, the V gene TRBV9; 7 bases align to TRBD1. V dropped 4 bases and J dropped 5; count of bases not matched to a gene: 14. CDR1 SGDLS and CDR2 YYNGEE come from the germline V gene. CDR3 length equals 16 residues. CDR3 sequence reads: CASSSQGVGGLETQYF. The CDR3, as DNA: TGTGCCAGCAGCTCCCAGGGGGTCGGAGGTTTGGAGACCCAGTACTTC.

This rearrangement joins TRBV30 to TRBJ2-3; the D is unclear. There are 12 residues in the CDR3. CDR1 and CDR2 from the germline V gene are GTSNPN and SVGIG (reference sequence). V lost 0 bases and J lost 4, with 5 bases in between. The CDR3 region is CAWSVMADTQYF. CDR3 bases: TGTGCCTGGAGTGTAATGGCAGATACGCAGTATTTT. The whole variable domain, filled in from reference TRBV30 and TRBJ2-3, reads SQTIHQWPATLVQPVGSPLSLECTVEGTSNPNLYWYRQAAGRGLQLLFYSVGIGQISSEVPQNLSASRPQDRQFILSSKKLLLSDSGFYLCAWSVMADTQYFGPGTRLTVL.

The gene calls are TRBV6-2 or TRBV6-3 and TRBJ1-5; no definite D call. V was shortened by 5 bases and J by 6 bases, with 8 bases between the two germline ends. This CDR3 is built from 12 residues. Germline CDR1 and CDR2: MNHEY and SVGEGT. CDR3 sequence reads: CASSITSQPQHF. The CDR3 DNA is TGTGCCAGCAGTATCACGAGTCAGCCCCAGCATTTT.

This chain connects TRBV12-3 or TRBV12-4 to TRBJ1-2; 9 bases are a match to TRBD1. The CDR3 sequence is 13 residues long. V lost 4 bases and J lost 7; bases outside the gene matches: 4. CDR3 DNA sequence: TGTGCCAGCAGTTCTTTGGGACAGGGTGGCTACACCTTC. It encodes CASSSLGQGGYTF.

The gene calls are TRBV27 and TRBJ1-1; perhaps TRBD1 as D (5 bases). This CDR3 comprises 15 residues. V dropped 4 bases and J dropped 4 bases, with 16 bases sitting between them. CDR1 and CDR2 (germline): MNHEY, SMNVEV (reference sequence). The CDR3 DNA follows: TGTGCCAGCAGTTCCCCAGGGATTCGCGGCACTGAAGCTTTCTTT. Its translation: CASSSPGIRGTEAFF.

The rearrangement joins TRBV13 to TRBJ1-6, with a weak D call TRBD1 (5 bases). V gave up 5 bases and J gave up 0 bases, with 14 bases separating them. CDR3 length equals 17 residues. Germline CDR1 and CDR2: PRHDT and FYEKMQ (reference sequence). This CDR3 is CASSPDQGSSYNSPLHF. In DNA, the CDR3 is TGTGCCAGCAGCCCAGACCAGGGAAGCTCCTATAATTCACCCCTCCACTTT. The full variable domain, its missing parts supplied by reference TRBV13 and TRBJ1-6, is AAGVIQSPRHLIKEKRETATLKCYPIPRHDTVYWYQQGPGQDPQFLISFYEKMQSDKGSIPDRFSAQQFSDYHSELNMSSLELGDSALYFCASSPDQGSSYNSPLHFGNGTRLTVT.

A word on this clone: Other DNA sequences in the sample encode the same CDR3. The genes are TRBV18 and TRBJ2-5; D is unclear. Germline loops: CDR1 KGHSH, CDR2 LQKENI. This CDR3 is built from 12 residues. The V and J ends lost 0 bases and 5 bases respectively, with 4 bases between them. This CDR3 is CASSPPRETQYF. The DNA for the CDR3 is TGTGCCAGCTCACCACCCCGGGAGACCCAGTACTTC.

V and J are TRBV5-1 and TRBJ1-6, with D uncertain. Trimming removed 2 bases from V and 10 bases from J, with 16 bases in between. CDR1 is SGHRS and CDR2 is YFSETQ in the germline V gene. CDR3 length equals 15 residues. CDR3 region: CASSFQTSSGSPLHF. In DNA, the CDR3 is TGCGCCAGCAGCTTCCAGACTAGCAGCGGCTCACCCCTCCACTTT.

The V gene is TRBV19, the J gene TRBJ1-6, with D unresolved. Trimming took off 7 bases at V and 6 bases at J, with 16 bases between the two ends. This CDR3 is built from 15 residues. Germline V gives CDR1 LNHDA, CDR2 SQIVND (reference sequence). The CDR3 region is CASTPDGLSNSPLHF. The DNA of the CDR3 is TGTGCCAGTACCCCGGACGGCCTCTCTAATTCACCCCTCCACTTT.